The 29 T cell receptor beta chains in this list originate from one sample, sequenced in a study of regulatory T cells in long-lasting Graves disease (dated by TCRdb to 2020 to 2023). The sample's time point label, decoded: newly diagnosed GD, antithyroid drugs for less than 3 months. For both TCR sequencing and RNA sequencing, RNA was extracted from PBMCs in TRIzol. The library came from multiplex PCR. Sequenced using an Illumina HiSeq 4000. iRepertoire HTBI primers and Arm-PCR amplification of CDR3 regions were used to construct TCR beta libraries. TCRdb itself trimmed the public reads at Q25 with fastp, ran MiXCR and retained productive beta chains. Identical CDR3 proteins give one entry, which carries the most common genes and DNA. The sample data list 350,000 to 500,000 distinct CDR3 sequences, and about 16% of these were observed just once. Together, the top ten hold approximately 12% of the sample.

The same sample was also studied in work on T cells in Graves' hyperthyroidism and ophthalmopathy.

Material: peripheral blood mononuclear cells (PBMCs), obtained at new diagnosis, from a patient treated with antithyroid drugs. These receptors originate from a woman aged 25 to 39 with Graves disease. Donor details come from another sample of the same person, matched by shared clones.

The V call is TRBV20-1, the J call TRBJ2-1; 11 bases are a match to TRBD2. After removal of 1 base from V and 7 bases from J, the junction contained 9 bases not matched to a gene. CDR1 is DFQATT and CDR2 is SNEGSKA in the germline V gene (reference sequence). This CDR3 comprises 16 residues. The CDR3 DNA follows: TGCAGTGCTAGAGGTGGTAGCGGGAGGGCCGGGAATGAGCAGTTCTTC. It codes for CSARGGSGRAGNEQFF.

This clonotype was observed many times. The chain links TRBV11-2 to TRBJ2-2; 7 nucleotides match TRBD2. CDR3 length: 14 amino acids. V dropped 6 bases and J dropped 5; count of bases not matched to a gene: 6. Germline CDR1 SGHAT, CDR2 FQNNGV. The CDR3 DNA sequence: TGTGCCAGCAGGCCGACTAGCCCTACCGGGGAGCTGTTTTTT. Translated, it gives CASRPTSPTGELFF.

CDR3 in DNA: TGTGCCAGCAGCTTAGTGTCTAGTCTTTTGGGCGAGCAGTACTTC. Residues: CASSLVSSLLGEQYF. The chain couples TRBV7-9 to TRBJ2-7; unclear D gene. Germline V lookup: CDR1 SEHNR, CDR2 FQNEAQ (reference sequence). This CDR3 spans 15 amino acids. The ends were cut back, 1 base at V and 6 bases at J, with 16 bases in the middle.

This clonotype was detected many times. This CDR3 is CASRLAPLGGVAQPQHF. CDR3 DNA: TGTGCCAGCAGACTAGCTCCGTTGGGGGGGGTGGCTCAGCCCCAGCATTTT. The V call is TRBV6-1, the J call TRBJ1-5; possible D gene TRBD1, 5 bases. Trimming pared 6 bases from V and 6 bases from J, leaving 24 bases between. Per the germline V gene, CDR1 is MNHNS and CDR2 is SASEGT. The CDR3 extends over 17 amino acids.

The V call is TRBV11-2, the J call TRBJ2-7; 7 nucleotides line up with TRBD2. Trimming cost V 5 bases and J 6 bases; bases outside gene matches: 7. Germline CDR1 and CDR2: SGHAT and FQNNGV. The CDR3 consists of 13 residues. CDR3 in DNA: TGTGCCAGCAGCCTAACGGGAGGATCCGAGCAGTACTTC. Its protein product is CASSLTGGSEQYF.

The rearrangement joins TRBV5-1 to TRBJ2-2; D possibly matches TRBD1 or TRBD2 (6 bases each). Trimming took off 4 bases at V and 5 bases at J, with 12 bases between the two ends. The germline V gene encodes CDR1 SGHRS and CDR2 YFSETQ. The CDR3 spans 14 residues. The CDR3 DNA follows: TGCGCCAGCAGCCACCAGGGGAGGACCGGGGAGCTGTTTTTT. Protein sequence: CASSHQGRTGELFF.

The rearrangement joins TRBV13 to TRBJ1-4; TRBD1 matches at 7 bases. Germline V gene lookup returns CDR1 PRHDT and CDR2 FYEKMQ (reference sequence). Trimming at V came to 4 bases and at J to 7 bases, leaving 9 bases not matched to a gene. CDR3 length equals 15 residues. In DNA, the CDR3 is TGTGCCAGCAGCTCTGGGACAGCTCTTAGTGAAAAACTGTTTTTT. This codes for CASSSGTALSEKLFF.

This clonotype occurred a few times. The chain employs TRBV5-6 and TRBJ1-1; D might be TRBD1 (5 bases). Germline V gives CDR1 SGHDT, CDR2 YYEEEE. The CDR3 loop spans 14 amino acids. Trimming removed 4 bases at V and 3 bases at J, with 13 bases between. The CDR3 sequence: CASSTFGGDTEAFF. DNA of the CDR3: TGTGCCAGCAGCACCTTCGGGGGGGACACTGAAGCTTTCTTT.

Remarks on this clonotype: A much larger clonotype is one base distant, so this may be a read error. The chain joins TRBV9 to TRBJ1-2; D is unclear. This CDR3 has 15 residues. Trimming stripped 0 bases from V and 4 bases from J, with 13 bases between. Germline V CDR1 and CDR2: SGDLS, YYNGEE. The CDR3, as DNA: TGTGCCAGCAGCGTAGTAGGGTCCGGGCGCTATGGCTACACCTTC. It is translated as CASSVVGSGRYGYTF.

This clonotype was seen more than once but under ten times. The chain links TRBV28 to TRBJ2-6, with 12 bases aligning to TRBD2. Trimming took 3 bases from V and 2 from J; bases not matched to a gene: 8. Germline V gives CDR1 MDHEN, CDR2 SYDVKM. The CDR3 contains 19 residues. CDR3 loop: CASSFLLAGGKAGANVLTF. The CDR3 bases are TGTGCCAGCAGTTTCTTACTAGCGGGGGGAAAAGCTGGGGCCAACGTCCTGACTTTC. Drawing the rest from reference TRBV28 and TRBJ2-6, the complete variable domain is DVKVTQSSRYLVKRTGEKVFLECVQDMDHENMFWYRQDPGLGLRLIYFSYDVKMKEKGDIPEGYSVSREKKERFSLILESASTNQTSMYLCASSFLLAGGKAGANVLTFGAGSRLTVL.

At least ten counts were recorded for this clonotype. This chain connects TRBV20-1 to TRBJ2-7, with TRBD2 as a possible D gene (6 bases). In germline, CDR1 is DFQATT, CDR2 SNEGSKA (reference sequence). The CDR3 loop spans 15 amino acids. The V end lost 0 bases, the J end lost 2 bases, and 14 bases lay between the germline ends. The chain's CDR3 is CSARDYRDLAYEQYF. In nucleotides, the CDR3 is TGCAGTGCTAGAGACTATCGGGACTTAGCCTACGAGCAGTACTTC.

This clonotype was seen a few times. As DNA, the CDR3 is TGCGCCAGCAGCTTGGCCGGAGGGACAGTCTACTACGAGCAGTACTTC. Its protein product is CASSLAGGTVYYEQYF. The V gene is TRBV5-1, the J gene TRBJ2-7, with a weak D call TRBD1 (7 bases). CDR3 length: 16 residues. Trimming left V 0 bases short and J 3 bases short, with 16 bases between. CDR1 is SGHRS, CDR2 YFSETQ, per germline.

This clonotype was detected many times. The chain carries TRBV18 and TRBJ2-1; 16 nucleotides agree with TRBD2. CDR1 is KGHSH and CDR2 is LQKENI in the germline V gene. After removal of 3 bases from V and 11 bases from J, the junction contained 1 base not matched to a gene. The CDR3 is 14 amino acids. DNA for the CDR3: TGTGCCAGCTCACCGGGACTAGCGGGAGGGAAGCAGTTCTTC. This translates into CASSPGLAGGKQFF. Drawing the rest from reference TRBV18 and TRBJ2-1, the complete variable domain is NAGVMQNPRHLVRRRGQEARLRCSPMKGHSHVYWYRQLPEEGLKFMVYLQKENIIDESGMPKERFSAEFPKEGPSILRIQQVVRGDSAAYFCASSPGLAGGKQFFGPGTRLTVL.

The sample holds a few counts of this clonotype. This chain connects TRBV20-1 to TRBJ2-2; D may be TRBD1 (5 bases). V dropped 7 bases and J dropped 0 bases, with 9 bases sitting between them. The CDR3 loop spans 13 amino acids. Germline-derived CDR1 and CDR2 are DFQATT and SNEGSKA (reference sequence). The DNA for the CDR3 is TGCAGTGGGGGCAAACCGAACACCGGGGAGCTGTTTTTT. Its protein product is CSGGKPNTGELFF.

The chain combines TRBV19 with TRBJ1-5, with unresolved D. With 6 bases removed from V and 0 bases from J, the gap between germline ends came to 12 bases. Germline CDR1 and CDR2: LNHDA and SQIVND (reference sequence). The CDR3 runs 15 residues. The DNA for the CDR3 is TGTGCCAGTAGCCCGACTGGGAATAGCAATCAGCCCCAGCATTTT. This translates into CASSPTGNSNQPQHF.

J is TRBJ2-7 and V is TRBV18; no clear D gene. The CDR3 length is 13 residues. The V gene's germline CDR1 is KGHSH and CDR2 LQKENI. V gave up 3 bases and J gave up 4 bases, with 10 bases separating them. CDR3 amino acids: CASSPSHFYEQYF. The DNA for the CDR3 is TGTGCCAGCTCACCCAGTCATTTTTACGAGCAGTACTTC.

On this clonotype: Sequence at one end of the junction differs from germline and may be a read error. The CDR3 DNA reads TGTGCCAGCAGCCAAGATCAGGGGTCTGGGGCCAACGTCCTGACTTTC. Its protein is CASSQDQGSGANVLTF. The chain joins TRBV4-1 to TRBJ2-6, with a possible D match to TRBD1 (6 bases). The CDR3 runs to 16 residues. CDR1 MGHRA and CDR2 YSYEKL come from the germline V gene.

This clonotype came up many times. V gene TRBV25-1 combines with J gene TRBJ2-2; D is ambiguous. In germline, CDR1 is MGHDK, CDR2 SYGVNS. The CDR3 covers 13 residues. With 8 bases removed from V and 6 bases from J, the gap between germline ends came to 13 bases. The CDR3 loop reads CASRARASGELFF. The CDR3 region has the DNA TGTGCCAGCCGCGCAAGAGCATCCGGGGAGCTGTTTTTT.

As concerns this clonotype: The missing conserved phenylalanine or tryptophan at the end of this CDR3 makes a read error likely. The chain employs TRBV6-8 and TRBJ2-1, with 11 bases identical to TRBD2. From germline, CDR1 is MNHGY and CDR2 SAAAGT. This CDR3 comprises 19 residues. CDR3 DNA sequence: TGTGCCAGCAGTCCCGGTGGAGGTAGCGGGAGGGGTTTCTACGATGAGCAGTTCTCC. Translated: CASSPGGGSGRGFYDEQFS.

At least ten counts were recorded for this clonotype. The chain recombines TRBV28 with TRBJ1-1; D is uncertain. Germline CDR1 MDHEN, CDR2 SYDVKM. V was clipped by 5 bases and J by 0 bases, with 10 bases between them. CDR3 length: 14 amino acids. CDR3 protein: CASSPAPMNTEAFF. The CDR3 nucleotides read TGTGCCAGCAGTCCTGCCCCTATGAACACTGAAGCTTTCTTT.

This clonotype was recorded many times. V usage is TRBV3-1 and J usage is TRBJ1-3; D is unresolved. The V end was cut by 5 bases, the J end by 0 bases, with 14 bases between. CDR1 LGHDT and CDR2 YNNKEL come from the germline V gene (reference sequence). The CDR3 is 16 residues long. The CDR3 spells CASSNTGRNSGNTIYF. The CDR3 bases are TGTGCCAGCAGCAACACGGGAAGGAACTCTGGAAACACCATATATTTT.

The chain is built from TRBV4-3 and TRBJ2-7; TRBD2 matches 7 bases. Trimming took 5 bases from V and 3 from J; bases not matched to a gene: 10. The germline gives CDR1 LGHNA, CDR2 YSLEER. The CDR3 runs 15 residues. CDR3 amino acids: CASSGSLAAHYEQYF. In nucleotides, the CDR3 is TGCGCCAGCAGCGGTAGTCTAGCGGCTCACTACGAGCAGTACTTC.

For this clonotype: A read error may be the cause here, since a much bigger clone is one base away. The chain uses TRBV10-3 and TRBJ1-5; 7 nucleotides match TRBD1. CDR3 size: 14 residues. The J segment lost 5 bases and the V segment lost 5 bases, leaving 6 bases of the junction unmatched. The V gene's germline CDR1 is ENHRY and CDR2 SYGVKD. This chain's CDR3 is CAISPGQNYQPQHF. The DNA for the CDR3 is TGTGCCATCAGTCCGGGACAGAACTATCAGCCCCAGCATTTT.

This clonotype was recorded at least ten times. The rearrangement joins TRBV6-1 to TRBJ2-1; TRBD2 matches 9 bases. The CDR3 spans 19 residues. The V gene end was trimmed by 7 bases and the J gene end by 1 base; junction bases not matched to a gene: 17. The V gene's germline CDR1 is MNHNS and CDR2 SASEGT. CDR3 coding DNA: TGTGCCAGCATCAAGGCGGGAGGGCGGGGTAGCGGGTCCTACAATGAGCAGTTCTTC. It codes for CASIKAGGRGSGSYNEQFF.

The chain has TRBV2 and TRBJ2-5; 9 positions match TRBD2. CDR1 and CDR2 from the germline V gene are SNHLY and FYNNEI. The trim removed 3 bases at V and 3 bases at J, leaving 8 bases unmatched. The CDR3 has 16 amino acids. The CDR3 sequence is CASSDEASGKEETQYF. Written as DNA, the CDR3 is TGTGCCAGCAGTGATGAGGCTAGCGGGAAAGAAGAGACCCAGTACTTC.

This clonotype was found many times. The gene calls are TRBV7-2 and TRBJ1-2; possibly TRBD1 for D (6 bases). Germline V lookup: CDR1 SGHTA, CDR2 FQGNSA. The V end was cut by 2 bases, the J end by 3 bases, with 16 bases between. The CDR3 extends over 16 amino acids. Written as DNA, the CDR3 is TGTGCCAGCAGCTTACGGGCAGGGGCCGGGGACTATGGCTACACCTTC. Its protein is CASSLRAGAGDYGYTF.

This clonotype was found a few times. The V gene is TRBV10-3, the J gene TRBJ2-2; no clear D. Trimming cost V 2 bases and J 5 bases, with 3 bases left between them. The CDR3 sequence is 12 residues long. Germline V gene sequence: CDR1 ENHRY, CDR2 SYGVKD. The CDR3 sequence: CAISEATGELFF. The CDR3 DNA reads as TGTGCCATCAGTGAGGCAACCGGGGAGCTGTTTTTT.

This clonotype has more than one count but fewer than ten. For the CDR3, the DNA is TGTGCCAGCAGTGAATACGGGACAGACTATGAAAAACTGTTTTTT. Encoded protein: CASSEYGTDYEKLFF. The rearrangement links TRBV6-2 or TRBV6-3 to TRBJ1-4; 7 nucleotides line up with TRBD1. Per the germline V gene, CDR1 is MNHEY and CDR2 is SVGEGT. The V segment lost 5 bases and the J segment 6 bases; nucleotides outside the gene matches: 9. The CDR3 totals 15 residues.

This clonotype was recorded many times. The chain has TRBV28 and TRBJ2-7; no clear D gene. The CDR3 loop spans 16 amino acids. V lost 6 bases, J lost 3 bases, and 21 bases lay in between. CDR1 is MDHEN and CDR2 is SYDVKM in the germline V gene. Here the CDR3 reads CASREMRKGPVYEQYF. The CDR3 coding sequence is TGTGCCAGCAGGGAGATGAGGAAAGGGCCGGTCTACGAGCAGTACTTC. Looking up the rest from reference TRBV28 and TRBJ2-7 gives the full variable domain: DVKVTQSSRYLVKRTGEKVFLECVQDMDHENMFWYRQDPGLGLRLIYFSYDVKMKEKGDIPEGYSVSREKKERFSLILESASTNQTSMYLCASREMRKGPVYEQYFGPGTRLTVT.